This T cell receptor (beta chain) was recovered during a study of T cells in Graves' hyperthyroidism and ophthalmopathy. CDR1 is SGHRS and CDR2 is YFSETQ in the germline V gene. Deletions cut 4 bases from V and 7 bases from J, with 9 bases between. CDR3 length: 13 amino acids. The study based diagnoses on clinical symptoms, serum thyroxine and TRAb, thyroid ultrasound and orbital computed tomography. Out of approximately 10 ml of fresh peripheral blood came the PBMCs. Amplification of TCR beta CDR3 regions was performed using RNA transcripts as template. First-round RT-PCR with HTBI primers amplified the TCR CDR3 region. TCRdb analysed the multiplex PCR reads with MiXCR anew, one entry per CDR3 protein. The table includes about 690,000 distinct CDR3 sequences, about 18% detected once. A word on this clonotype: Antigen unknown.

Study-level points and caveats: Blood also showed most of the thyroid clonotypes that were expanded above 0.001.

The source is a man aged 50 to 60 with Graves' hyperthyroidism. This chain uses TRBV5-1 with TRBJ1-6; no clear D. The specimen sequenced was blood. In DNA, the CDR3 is TGCGCCAGCAGCGCCGGGTCCAATTCACCCCTCCACTTT. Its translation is CASSAGSNSPLHF.